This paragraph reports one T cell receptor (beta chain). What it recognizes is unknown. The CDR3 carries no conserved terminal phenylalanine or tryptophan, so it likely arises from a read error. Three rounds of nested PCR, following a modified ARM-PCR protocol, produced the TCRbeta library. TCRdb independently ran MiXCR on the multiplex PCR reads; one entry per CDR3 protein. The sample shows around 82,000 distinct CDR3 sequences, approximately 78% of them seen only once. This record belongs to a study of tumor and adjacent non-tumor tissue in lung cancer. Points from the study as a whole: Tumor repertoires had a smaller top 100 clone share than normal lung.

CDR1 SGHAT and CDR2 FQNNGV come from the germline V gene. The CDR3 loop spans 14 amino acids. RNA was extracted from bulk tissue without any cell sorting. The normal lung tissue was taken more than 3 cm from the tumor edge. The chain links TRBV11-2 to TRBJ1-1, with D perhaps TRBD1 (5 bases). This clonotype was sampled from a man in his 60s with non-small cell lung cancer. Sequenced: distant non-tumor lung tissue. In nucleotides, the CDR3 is TGTGCCAGGAGCTTGGTCGGGAGGGGCACTCAAGCTTTCATT. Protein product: CARSLVGRGTQAFI.